The present TCR beta chain was sequenced within a study of regulatory T cells in long-lasting Graves disease. Time point in this sample: newly diagnosed GD, antithyroid drugs for less than 3 months. RNA from PBMCs was the source of the TCR library. In each case, Graves' disease was diagnosed per American Thyroid Association guidelines. This CDR3 is built from 14 residues. CDR1 and CDR2 from the germline V gene are SGHAT and FQNNGV. Trimming cost V 4 bases and J 6 bases, with 15 bases left between them. This clonotype was recorded at least ten times. Investigators prepared the TCR beta libraries by applying iRepertoire HTBI primers and Arm-PCR of CDR3 regions. TCRdb reanalysed the multiplex PCR reads using MiXCR and keeps one entry per CDR3 protein. The sample carries over 400,000 distinct CDR3 sequences, around 15% recorded once. These same records also appear under a second study, on T cells in Graves' hyperthyroidism and ophthalmopathy. That report notes: HTBI primers were used for first-round RT-PCR of the TCR CDR3.

The specimen comprised peripheral blood mononuclear cells (PBMCs), sampled at new diagnosis, from a patient treated with antithyroid drugs. The V call is TRBV11-2, the J call TRBJ1-1, with a tentative D call TRBD1 (5 bases). The source is a woman aged 45-65 years with Graves disease. The CDR3 region is CASSSLGGFAEAFF. The CDR3 nucleotides are TGTGCCAGCAGCTCACTGGGGGGGTTCGCTGAAGCTTTCTTT.